The clone carrying this T cell receptor beta chain has a handful of counts. The antigen is not known. At one end the junction does not follow the germline gene, possibly because of a read error. Sequencing libraries made from TCR beta cDNA carried unique molecular identifiers. Once roughly 0.85 to 11 million T cells were used, some 500,000 cDNA molecules resulted. TCRdb ran MiXCR on the PCR reads and lists one entry per CDR3 protein. This sample carries 150,000 to 200,000 distinct CDR3 sequences, under 40% of them seen once, and the ten largest clones take 25% to 35%. The CDR3 extends over 11 amino acids. The germline CDR1 and CDR2 sequences are MDHEN and SYDVKM. These data come from a study of post-analysis software for immune sequencing data. Findings and limits, study-wide: When the samples were clustered directly with F measure, those that had been prepared in the same batch showed strong co-clustering. Five or six TRBV segments were significantly more frequent in patients than in controls. TRBV5-6, TRBV5-1 and TRBV20-1 were among these segments.

The clonotype originates from a girl between 10 and 17 years old with multiple sclerosis. J is TRBJ2-5 and V is TRBV28; no firm D call. The source was blood, collected after autologous hematopoietic stem cell transplantation. CDR3 residues: CASNLKETQYF. The CDR3 nucleotides are TGTGCCAGCAATTTAAAAGAGACCCAGTACTTC.